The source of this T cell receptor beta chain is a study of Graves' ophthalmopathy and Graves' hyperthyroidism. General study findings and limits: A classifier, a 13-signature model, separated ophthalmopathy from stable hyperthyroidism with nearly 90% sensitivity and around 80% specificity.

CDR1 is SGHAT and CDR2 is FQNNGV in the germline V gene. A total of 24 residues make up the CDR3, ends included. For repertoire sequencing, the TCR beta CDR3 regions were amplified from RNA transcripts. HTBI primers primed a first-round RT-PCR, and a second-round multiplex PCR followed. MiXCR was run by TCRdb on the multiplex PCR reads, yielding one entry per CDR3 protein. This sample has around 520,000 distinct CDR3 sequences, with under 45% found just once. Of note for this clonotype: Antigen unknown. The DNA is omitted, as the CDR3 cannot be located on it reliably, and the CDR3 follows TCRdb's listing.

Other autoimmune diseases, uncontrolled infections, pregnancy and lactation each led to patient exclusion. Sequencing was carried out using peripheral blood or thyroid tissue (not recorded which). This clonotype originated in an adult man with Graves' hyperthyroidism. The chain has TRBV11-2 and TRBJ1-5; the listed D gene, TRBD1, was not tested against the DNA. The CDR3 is CASSFYICSARGAGGESSNQPQHF.